Shown below are 27 T cell receptor beta chains from a single sample sequenced in a study of blood T cell repertoires in COVID-19. The protocol was immunoSEQ multiplex PCR, while the TCRdb copy is restricted to in-frame clones and leaves out a portion. Here the sample spans over 90,000 clones, over 75% being singletons. Sequences were obtained from peripheral blood. The receptors shown here come from a human donor in a cohort sampled during active COVID-19.

The chain uses TRBV6-6 and TRBJ2-7; a weak D match, TRBD1 (5 bases). Looked up from germline, CDR1 is MNHNY and CDR2 is SVGAGI (reference sequence). The CDR3 is 16 amino acids. V was trimmed by 2 bases and J by 1 base, leaving 15 bases between them. The CDR3 region is CASSYRARVGSYEQYF. As DNA, the CDR3 is TGTGCCAGCAGTTACAGGGCCAGGGTTGGGTCCTACGAGCAGTACTTC.

The CDR3 DNA is TGTGCCATCAGGCCGGGACAGCAGCTATACGAGCAGTACTTC. This encodes CAIRPGQQLYEQYF. The V and J genes are TRBV10-3 and TRBJ2-7; 7 bases line up with TRBD1. V shed 6 bases and J 4 bases; nucleotides not matched to a gene: 9. CDR3 length: 14 amino acids. Germline CDR1 reads ENHRY; CDR2 reads SYGVKD.

The chain couples TRBV19 to TRBJ1-1; unclear D gene. Trimming removed 4 bases at V and 4 bases at J, with 13 bases between. The CDR3 sequence is 14 residues long. Germline V lookup: CDR1 LNHDA, CDR2 SQIVND (reference sequence). In DNA form, the CDR3 reads TGTGCCAGTAGTAAGGCTGGGTCGGGCACTGAAGCTTTCTTT. Protein sequence: CASSKAGSGTEAFF.

The gene calls are TRBV28 and TRBJ1-2; 9 positions agree with TRBD1. The CDR3 covers 14 residues. The junction had 8 bases not matched to a gene; V was cut back by 10 bases and J by 2 bases. Germline V gene sequence: CDR1 MDHEN, CDR2 SYDVKM. The CDR3 loop is CAITGTGSNYGYTF. CDR3 DNA sequence: TGTGCCATCACCGGGACAGGGTCGAACTATGGCTACACCTTC.

V usage is TRBV27 and J usage is TRBJ1-2; D might be TRBD1 (6 bases). Germline assignment: CDR1 MNHEY and CDR2 SMNVEV (reference sequence). The CDR3 totals 15 residues. Trimming took off 3 bases at V and 3 bases at J, with 14 bases between the two ends. CDR3 amino acids: CASSFFSRQDYGYTF. The CDR3 DNA sequence: TGTGCCAGCAGTTTTTTCAGCAGACAGGACTATGGCTACACCTTC.

The rearrangement joins TRBV5-1 to TRBJ2-5, with D possibly TRBD1 on 6 matching bases. The CDR3 contains 14 residues. The V gene lost 4 bases and the J gene lost 2 bases, with 12 bases spanning the gap. Looked up from germline, CDR1 is SGHRS and CDR2 is YFSETQ. CDR3 sequence reads: CASSGRRGQETQYF. CDR3 nucleotide sequence: TGCGCCAGCAGCGGGCGCAGGGGACAAGAGACCCAGTACTTC.

The rearrangement joins TRBV7-9 to TRBJ2-7, with 8 nucleotides matching TRBD1. The V segment lost 6 bases and the J segment 3 bases; nucleotides outside the gene matches: 13. CDR3 length: 16 amino acids. Germline-derived CDR1 and CDR2 are SEHNR and FQNEAQ (reference sequence). CDR3 nucleotides: TGTGCCAGCAGTCCAAAGGTTGGGGACAGGTACTACGAGCAGTACTTC. This codes for CASSPKVGDRYYEQYF.

V is TRBV5-4 and J is TRBJ2-2; TRBD1 matches 10 bases. CDR3 length: 16 residues. With 2 bases clipped from V and 2 bases from J, the junction kept 3 bases outside the gene matches. CDR1 SGHNT and CDR2 YYREEE come from the germline V gene (reference sequence). In DNA form, the CDR3 reads TGTGCCAGCAGCTTTAGACAGGGGGCAAACACCGGGGAGCTGTTTTTT. It codes for CASSFRQGANTGELFF.

The gene calls are TRBV19 and TRBJ1-2; D gene unclear. Trimming pared 8 bases from V and 5 bases from J, leaving 12 bases between. Germline CDR1 LNHDA, CDR2 SQIVND (reference sequence). The CDR3 has 12 residues. CDR3 in DNA: TGTGCCAGTGCGGCCGGTTCATATGGCTACACCTTC. This gives the protein CASAAGSYGYTF. Full variable domain (outside the CDR3, taken from reference TRBV19 and TRBJ1-2): DGGITQSPKYLFRKEGQNVTLSCEQNLNHDAMYWYRQDPGQGLRLIYYSQIVNDFQKGDIAEGYSVSREKKESFPLTVTSAQKNPTAFYLCASAAGSYGYTFGSGTRLTVV.

This clone showed up just once. The chain combines TRBV7-9 with TRBJ1-2; D is unresolved. The CDR3 consists of 16 residues. The germline V gene has CDR1 SEHNR and CDR2 FQNEAQ (reference sequence). Trimming took off 3 bases at V and 5 bases at J, with 19 bases between the two ends. Here the CDR3 DNA reads TGTGCCAGCAGCTTTAACCCAGGCCTCAAAGGATATGGCTACACCTTC. It yields the protein CASSFNPGLKGYGYTF.

This sequence joins TRBV6-6 and TRBJ1-1, with D hard to call. The V end was cut by 6 bases, the J end by 2 bases, with 4 bases between. The CDR3 has 11 residues. Germline CDR1 is MNHNY and CDR2 is SVGAGI (reference sequence). This CDR3 is CASRANTEAFF. The CDR3, as DNA: TGTGCCAGCAGAGCCAACACTGAAGCTTTCTTT.

The rearrangement links TRBV7-9 to TRBJ2-3, with 9 bases identical to TRBD1. Per germline, CDR1 SEHNR and CDR2 FQNEAQ (reference sequence). The CDR3 is 15 residues long. The ends lost 5 bases at V and 5 bases at J; junction bases unmatched: 8. CDR3: CASSARQGVGDTQYF. The CDR3 region has the DNA TGTGCCAGCAGCGCACGACAGGGGGTCGGAGATACGCAGTATTTT.

The chain recombines TRBV7-6 with TRBJ2-3; no reliable D call. Germline V gives CDR1 SGHVS, CDR2 FNYEAQ. V lost 3 bases to trimming and J lost 9 bases, with 16 bases between them. The CDR3 length is 14 residues. The CDR3 sequence: CASSFGGQSETQYF. In nucleotides, the CDR3 is TGTGCCAGCAGCTTCGGCGGCCAGTCCGAGACGCAGTATTTT.

This chain joins TRBV4-1 and TRBJ2-6, with D possibly TRBD2 on 5 matching bases. With 4 bases removed from V and 0 bases from J, the gap between germline ends came to 10 bases. CDR3 length: 16 amino acids. Looked up from germline, CDR1 is MGHRA and CDR2 is YSYEKL. Here the CDR3 reads CASSPVGSSGANVLTF. CDR3 coding DNA: TGCGCCAGCAGCCCGGTAGGGAGCTCTGGGGCCAACGTCCTGACTTTC.

The chain is built from TRBV9 and TRBJ2-1; maybe TRBD2 (6 bases). CDR3 length: 14 amino acids. In germline, CDR1 is SGDLS, CDR2 YYNGEE. Trimming shortened V by 3 bases and J by 5 bases, and 12 bases separated the two germline ends. The CDR3 here is CASSGGAGHNEQFF. The DNA of the CDR3 is TGTGCCAGCAGCGGCGGGGCAGGTCACAATGAGCAGTTCTTC. Complete variable domain (other parts from reference TRBV9 and TRBJ2-1): DSGVTQTPKHLITATGQRVTLRCSPRSGDLSVYWYQQSLDQGLQFLIQYYNGEERAKGNILERFSAQQFPDLHSELNLSSLELGDSALYFCASSGGAGHNEQFFGPGTRLTVL.

This sequence joins TRBV15 and TRBJ1-3; a possible D gene is TRBD1 (5 bases). The CDR3 is made up of 14 amino acids. Trimming shortened V by 3 bases and J by 5 bases, and 11 bases separated the two germline ends. Germline CDR1 is LNHNV and CDR2 is YYDKDF (reference sequence). The CDR3 sequence is CATSSRDYRNTIYF. The CDR3 region has the DNA TGTGCCACCAGCAGCCGGGACTATCGAAACACCATATATTTT.

The gene calls are TRBV5-6 and TRBJ2-3, with 9 bases identical to TRBD2. V dropped 6 bases and J dropped 6; count of bases not matched to a gene: 11. The germline gives CDR1 SGHDT, CDR2 YYEEEE. The CDR3 length is 15 residues. CDR3 bases: TGTGCCAGCACCTTATTAGCGGGGGCAGGGGATACGCAGTATTTT. This encodes CASTLLAGAGDTQYF.

The genes are TRBV28 and TRBJ1-6; TRBD1 aligns across 8 bases. The CDR3 loop spans 18 amino acids. The germline CDR1 and CDR2 sequences are MDHEN and SYDVKM. Trimming cost V 3 bases and J 1 base; bases outside gene matches: 8. CDR3 sequence (DNA): TGTGCCAGCAGTTTGGGGCAGGGGGCTTGGTCCTATAATTCACCCCTCCACTTT. Translated: CASSLGQGAWSYNSPLHF. Drawing the rest from reference TRBV28 and TRBJ1-6, the complete variable domain is DVKVTQSSRYLVKRTGEKVFLECVQDMDHENMFWYRQDPGLGLRLIYFSYDVKMKEKGDIPEGYSVSREKKERFSLILESASTNQTSMYLCASSLGQGAWSYNSPLHFGNGTRLTVT.

This clone appeared once. The rearrangement uses TRBV5-1 and TRBJ1-1, with a tentative D call TRBD1 (6 bases). The CDR3 loop spans 14 amino acids. The V end was cut by 5 bases, the J end by 1 base, with 12 bases between. Germline-derived CDR1 and CDR2 are SGHRS and YFSETQ. The CDR3, as DNA: TGCGCCAGCAGAATTGGGGGCACGAACACTGAAGCTTTCTTT. Translating gives CASRIGGTNTEAFF.

This clone is a singleton in its sample. V is TRBV5-1 and J is TRBJ1-2, with D perhaps TRBD1 (6 bases). This CDR3 region has 12 residues. The germline V and J ends were trimmed by 0 bases and 8 bases, with 8 bases remaining between them. Germline V gene sequence: CDR1 SGHRS, CDR2 YFSETQ. This chain's CDR3 is CASSLAGEGYTF. In DNA form, the CDR3 reads TGCGCCAGCAGCTTGGCAGGGGAAGGCTACACCTTC.

The rearrangement links TRBV5-1 to TRBJ2-7, with TRBD2 identical over 10 bases. Germline trimming cut 4 bases from V and 6 bases from J; bases unmatched to any gene: 10. CDR3 length: 15 residues. Germline CDR1 reads SGHRS; CDR2 reads YFSETQ. In nucleotides, the CDR3 is TGCGCCAGCAGCCCCTCCCGGAGCGGGGGGGGCGAGCAGTACTTC. This translates into CASSPSRSGGGEQYF.

A word on this clone: Other DNA sequences in the sample encode the same CDR3. The chain links TRBV6-5 to TRBJ2-1; 12 bases are shared with TRBD2. Trimming at V came to 4 bases and at J to 9 bases, leaving 4 bases not matched to a gene. Germline CDR1 and CDR2: MNHEY and SVGAGI. This CDR3 spans 14 amino acids. CDR3 loop: CASSSLAGGGEQFF. CDR3 sequence (DNA): TGTGCCAGCAGTTCGCTAGCGGGGGGGGGTGAGCAGTTCTTC.

This clone was seen a single time. CDR3 in DNA: TGTGCCAGCAGCCAGGGGACAGGGGAACACGAGCAGTACTTC. Amino acids: CASSQGTGEHEQYF. The chain has TRBV3-1 (or the pseudogene TRBV3-2) and TRBJ2-7, with TRBD1 matching over 10 bases. The ends lost 3 bases at V and 5 bases at J; junction bases unmatched: 4. CDR1 is LGHDT, CDR2 YNNKEL, per germline (reference sequence). The CDR3 totals 14 residues.

This rearrangement joins TRBV4-1 to TRBJ2-7; 9 nucleotides align to TRBD1. Germline-derived CDR1 and CDR2 are MGHRA and YSYEKL. There are 15 residues in the CDR3. V was pared by 3 bases and J by 2 bases, with 5 bases of the junction left unmatched. The CDR3, as DNA: TGCGCCAGCAGCCACACCGGACAGGGGACCTACGAGCAGTACTTC. Its translation is CASSHTGQGTYEQYF.

The chain joins TRBV7-2 to TRBJ2-5; no reliable D call. The CDR3 has 14 amino acids. The ends were cut back, 0 bases at V and 0 bases at J, with 5 bases in the middle. The germline gives CDR1 SGHTA, CDR2 FQGNSA. CDR3 DNA: TGTGCCAGCAGCTTAGCCGTGTACCAAGAGACCCAGTACTTC. Its translation is CASSLAVYQETQYF.

The rearrangement joins TRBV7-2 to TRBJ1-5, with TRBD1 identical over 7 bases. There are 15 residues in the CDR3. V lost 4 bases, J lost 7 bases, and 10 bases stayed unmatched. CDR1 and CDR2 (germline): SGHTA, FQGNSA. The CDR3, as DNA: TGTGCCAGCAGCTCAGGACAGGTGCTTGGGCAGCCCCAGCATTTT. This codes for CASSSGQVLGQPQHF.

The rearrangement links TRBV18 to TRBJ2-5; TRBD1 matches at 9 bases. V gave up 6 bases and J gave up 5 bases; unmatched junction bases: 13. The CDR3 covers 16 residues. Germline CDR1 is KGHSH and CDR2 is LQKENI. The CDR3 sequence: CASSLIKGQGLETQYF. The CDR3 nucleotides read TGTGCCAGCTCCCTTATTAAGGGACAGGGATTGGAGACCCAGTACTTC.